A selection of T cell receptor beta chains follows, all from one sample in a study of type 1 and type 2 diabetes patients. TCRdb fed the multiplex PCR reads into MiXCR, producing one record per CDR3 protein. The sample has fewer than 300,000 distinct CDR3 sequences, roughly 48% seen once. Sequencing was done on a sample of peripheral blood mononuclear cells (PBMCs). These receptors came from a man younger than 35 with type 2 diabetes. Both conserved end residues are part of each CDR3. Fields, in order: D gene, clone size, J gene, V gene, CDR3 protein, CDR3 DNA. The D gene is left open where the match is weak. Some rows mark clone size as missing; the rest say once, few, many or name a class of expanded clone.

d_call: .; clone_size: .; j_call: TRBJ2-4; v_call: TRBV19; cdr3_aa: CASSWDGNIQYF; cdr3_nt: TGTGCCAGTAGTTGGGACGGAAACATTCAGTACTTC
d_call: .; clone_size: few; j_call: TRBJ1-1; v_call: TRBV5-5; cdr3_aa: CASSLFSKNTEAFF; cdr3_nt: TGTGCCAGCAGCTTGTTTAGCAAGAACACTGAAGCTTTCTTT
d_call: .; clone_size: .; j_call: TRBJ1-2; v_call: TRBV20-1; cdr3_aa: CSARVFPDGYTF; cdr3_nt: TGCAGTGCTAGGGTGTTTCCCGATGGCTACACCTTC
d_call: TRBD1; clone_size: many; j_call: TRBJ1-1; v_call: TRBV25-1; cdr3_aa: CASSTRQGAPNTEAFF; cdr3_nt: TGTGCCAGCAGTACCCGACAGGGGGCACCGAACACTGAAGCTTTCTTT
d_call: .; clone_size: many; j_call: TRBJ2-5; v_call: TRBV6-6; cdr3_aa: CASSYSFGETQYF; cdr3_nt: TGTGCCAGCAGTTATTCGTTTGGAGAGACCCAGTACTTC
d_call: .; clone_size: many; j_call: TRBJ1-1; v_call: TRBV12-3/TRBV12-4; cdr3_aa: CASSFNTEAFF; cdr3_nt: TGTGCCAGCAGCTTTAACACTGAAGCTTTCTTT
d_call: .; clone_size: few; j_call: TRBJ1-5; v_call: TRBV19; cdr3_aa: CASRRGRAPKPQHF; cdr3_nt: TGTGCCAGTAGGCGGGGGAGGGCCCCTAAGCCCCAGCATTTT
d_call: .; clone_size: .; j_call: TRBJ1-1; v_call: TRBV24-1; cdr3_aa: CATSDDTSNTEAFF; cdr3_nt: TGTGCCACCAGTGACGACACCTCCAACACTGAAGCTTTCTTT
d_call: .; clone_size: few; j_call: TRBJ1-2; v_call: TRBV7-9; cdr3_aa: CASSTDGWEGQKGYTF; cdr3_nt: TGTGCCAGCAGCACGGACGGCTGGGAGGGGCAGAAGGGCTACACCTTC
d_call: TRBD2; clone_size: few; j_call: TRBJ2-1; v_call: TRBV6-1; cdr3_aa: CASSEGTSGRDHEQFF; cdr3_nt: TGTGCCAGCAGTGAGGGGACTAGCGGGAGGGATCATGAGCAGTTCTTC
d_call: TRBD1; clone_size: .; j_call: TRBJ1-1; v_call: TRBV12-3/TRBV12-4; cdr3_aa: CASSSGGSGPFF; cdr3_nt: TGTGCCAGCAGTTCAGGGGGAAGCGGGCCTTTCTTT
d_call: .; clone_size: .; j_call: TRBJ2-7; v_call: TRBV7-2; cdr3_aa: CASSLQLERYEQYF; cdr3_nt: TGTGCCAGCAGCCTTCAACTCGAGCGCTACGAGCAGTACTTC
d_call: .; clone_size: many; j_call: TRBJ2-2; v_call: TRBV2; cdr3_aa: CASGVGGNTGELFF; cdr3_nt: TGTGCCAGCGGCGTCGGGGGGAACACCGGGGAGCTGTTTTTT
d_call: .; clone_size: many; j_call: TRBJ2-7; v_call: TRBV10-2; cdr3_aa: CASSEGPEQYF; cdr3_nt: TGCGCCAGCAGTGAGGGACCAGAGCAGTACTTC
d_call: .; clone_size: .; j_call: TRBJ1-6; v_call: TRBV18; cdr3_aa: CASSPGAGYNSPLHF; cdr3_nt: TGTGCCAGCTCACCCGGGGCAGGTTATAATTCACCCCTCCACTTT
d_call: .; clone_size: few; j_call: TRBJ2-7; v_call: TRBV12-5; cdr3_aa: CASGLTGSTYEQYF; cdr3_nt: TGTGCTAGTGGCCTCACAGGGAGTACCTACGAGCAGTACTTC
d_call: TRBD1; clone_size: .; j_call: TRBJ1-1; v_call: TRBV5-1; cdr3_aa: CTSGKGQGRPNTEAFF; cdr3_nt: TGCACCAGCGGGAAAGGACAGGGGAGACCGAACACTGAAGCTTTCTTT
d_call: TRBD1; clone_size: .; j_call: TRBJ2-7; v_call: TRBV7-8; cdr3_aa: CASSQHTGTGFVEQYF; cdr3_nt: TGTGCCAGCAGCCAACACACCGGGACAGGGTTCGTCGAGCAGTACTTC
d_call: .; clone_size: .; j_call: TRBJ1-2; v_call: TRBV10-3; cdr3_aa: CATSDGQSDYGYTF; cdr3_nt: TGTGCCACCAGTGATGGGCAGTCAGACTATGGCTACACCTTC
d_call: TRBD1; clone_size: once; j_call: TRBJ1-4; v_call: TRBV19; cdr3_aa: CAGGDSLREKLFF; cdr3_nt: TGTGCCGGTGGGGACAGCCTACGGGAAAAACTGTTTTTT
d_call: .; clone_size: .; j_call: TRBJ2-7; v_call: TRBV20-1; cdr3_aa: CSAQFVGAEQYF; cdr3_nt: TGCAGTGCTCAATTCGTGGGGGCTGAGCAGTACTTC
d_call: TRBD1; clone_size: once; j_call: TRBJ1-5; v_call: TRBV5-6; cdr3_aa: CASSLAGQATYSNQPQHF; cdr3_nt: TGTGCCAGCAGCTTAGCCGGACAGGCGACTTATAGCAATCAGCCCCAGCATTTT
d_call: TRBD2; clone_size: .; j_call: TRBJ2-1; v_call: TRBV5-1; cdr3_aa: CASSQETSGSSRFF; cdr3_nt: TGCGCCAGCAGCCAAGAGACTAGCGGGAGTTCTCGGTTCTTC